What follows are 2 T cell receptor beta chains derived from one specimen sequenced in a study of spatial heterogeneity in lung cancer. TCRdb itself ran the 5' RACE reads through MiXCR, one entry per CDR3 protein. The table has tens of thousands of distinct CDR3 sequences, less than 9.5% seen once. Regarding time point: sample taken at primary tumor resection. Sequenced here: PBMCs, sampled at surgery. These TCRs come from a female donor with early-stage non-small cell lung cancer.

This clonotype was detected ten times or more. The gene calls are TRBV3-1 and TRBJ2-7; 9 positions match TRBD2. Germline V gene sequence: CDR1 LGHDT, CDR2 YNNKEL (reference sequence). The CDR3 is 15 amino acids. The V and J ends lost 1 base and 3 bases, in that order; junction bases with no gene match: 4. The CDR3 is CASSQGLAGSYEQYF. The CDR3 DNA follows: TGTGCCAGCAGCCAAGGGCTAGCGGGGAGCTACGAGCAGTACTTC.

The rearrangement uses TRBV18 and TRBJ1-5, with D perhaps matching TRBD1 (5 bases). Germline assignment: CDR1 KGHSH and CDR2 LQKENI. This CDR3 comprises 14 residues. The V end was cut by 3 bases, the J end by 5 bases, with 11 bases between. The CDR3 sequence is CASSPGGWDQPQHF. In nucleotides, the CDR3 is TGTGCCAGCTCACCTGGGGGTTGGGATCAGCCCCAGCATTTT. The variable domain in full, with the rest retrieved from reference TRBV18 and TRBJ1-5, is NAGVMQNPRHLVRRRGQEARLRCSPMKGHSHVYWYRQLPEEGLKFMVYLQKENIIDESGMPKERFSAEFPKEGPSILRIQQVVRGDSAAYFCASSPGGWDQPQHFGDGTRLSIL.